Following are 25 T cell receptor beta chains from one sample sequenced in a study of OX40 agonist ivuxolimab in advanced cancers. Produced via immunoSEQ multiplex PCR; TCRdb's table is partial and in-frame only. This sample has more than 90,000 clones, with about four fifths found just once. This specimen was CD4+ or CD8+ T cells sorted from blood, taken in a trial of the OX40 agonist ivuxolimab. These receptors all stem from an adult with an advanced solid tumor such as melanoma, head and neck, liver or kidney cancer.

The sample holds one count of this clone. The chain combines TRBV15 with TRBJ1-2, with 7 positions matching TRBD1. This CDR3 has 15 amino acids. The junction had 5 bases not matched to a gene; V was cut back by 0 bases and J by 4 bases. Germline values: CDR1 LNHNV, CDR2 YYDKDF (reference sequence). The chain's CDR3 is CATSRDVWDSYGYTF. CDR3 coding DNA: TGTGCCACCAGCAGAGATGTCTGGGACAGCTATGGCTACACCTTC.

J is TRBJ2-3 and V is TRBV28; TRBD2 might be the D (5 bases). CDR1 is MDHEN, CDR2 SYDVKM, per germline. V lost 3 bases and J lost 1, with 5 bases in between. CDR3 length equals 13 residues. CDR3 DNA sequence: TGTGCCAGCAGTTTCGGGGGCACAGATACGCAGTATTTT. It translates to CASSFGGTDTQYF.

This chain uses TRBV5-1 with TRBJ2-3, with D perhaps matching TRBD2 (5 bases). Germline V CDR1 and CDR2: SGHRS, YFSETQ. The CDR3 runs to 15 residues. Deletions cut 0 bases from V and 2 bases from J, with 10 bases between. The CDR3 region is CASSLGRGSTDTQYF. The DNA of the CDR3 is TGCGCCAGCAGCTTGGGTCGGGGTTCCACAGATACGCAGTATTTT.

This clone was seen just once. The rearrangement uses TRBV5-4 and TRBJ2-1, with 8 bases matching TRBD2. The ends lost 4 bases at V and 4 bases at J; junction bases unmatched: 7. The germline V gene has CDR1 SGHNT and CDR2 YYREEE (reference sequence). The CDR3 is 15 residues long. CDR3 bases: TGTGCCAGCAGCCACGGGGGGGGGAGTTACAATGAGCAGTTCTTC. Encoded protein: CASSHGGGSYNEQFF.

The chain couples TRBV7-9 to TRBJ2-1; TRBD1 agrees at 8 bases. V lost 6 bases and J lost 3; bases outside the gene matches: 10. The CDR3 has 16 amino acids. Per germline, CDR1 SEHNR and CDR2 FQNEAQ (reference sequence). In nucleotides, the CDR3 is TGTGCCAGCAGTACAAACAGGGGGACCCTCTACAATGAGCAGTTCTTC. It translates to CASSTNRGTLYNEQFF.

This chain joins TRBV7-2 and TRBJ2-7; D unclear. Germline assignment: CDR1 SGHTA and CDR2 FQGNSA. The ends were cut back, 1 base at V and 1 base at J, with 2 bases in the middle. The CDR3 totals 12 residues. This CDR3 reads CASSLGSYEQYF. The CDR3 coding sequence is TGTGCCAGCAGCTTAGGGTCCTACGAGCAGTACTTC.

The J gene is TRBJ2-3, the V gene TRBV6-5, with 9 bases aligning to TRBD1. The CDR3 is 15 amino acids. Losses at the gene ends were 8 bases for V and 11 bases for J; bases not matched to a gene: 17. Per the germline V gene, CDR1 is MNHEY and CDR2 is SVGAGI. In nucleotides, the CDR3 is TGTGCCAGCGAAAAGGCCGGGACAGGGTTTAATGTGCAGTATTTT. Translating it yields CASEKAGTGFNVQYF.

V is TRBV7-3 and J is TRBJ1-6; 10 bases align to TRBD1. Looked up from germline, CDR1 is SGHTA and CDR2 is FQGTGA. The CDR3 is 16 amino acids. J was trimmed by 6 bases and V by 4 bases; bases with no gene match: 6. This CDR3 reads CASSSGDRGSNSPLHF. DNA of the CDR3: TGTGCCAGCAGCTCTGGGGACAGGGGATCTAATTCACCCCTCCACTTT.

The V call is TRBV6-6, the J call TRBJ1-5; the match to TRBD1 covers 8 bases. Germline V gene lookup returns CDR1 MNHNY and CDR2 SVGAGI (reference sequence). The ends lost 2 bases at V and 4 bases at J; junction bases unmatched: 7. The CDR3 sequence is 16 residues long. CDR3 loop: CASSYLGQGRNQPQHF. DNA of the CDR3: TGTGCCAGCAGTTACCTAGGACAGGGAAGGAATCAGCCCCAGCATTTT.

The J gene is TRBJ2-1, the V gene TRBV29-1; 11 bases fit TRBD2. This CDR3 is built from 18 residues. In germline, CDR1 is SQVTM, CDR2 ANQGSEA. Trimming took 4 bases from V and 1 from J; bases not matched to a gene: 12. The CDR3 DNA is TGCAGCGTTGCCGGGACTAGCGGATCTGTCTGGTCCTACAATGAGCAGTTCTTC. Its protein is CSVAGTSGSVWSYNEQFF.

This chain joins TRBV6-4 and TRBJ2-3; maybe TRBD1 (5 bases). The germline V gene has CDR1 MRHNA and CDR2 SNTAGT. V was shortened by 2 bases and J by 1 base, with 7 bases between the two germline ends. The CDR3 spans 14 residues. As DNA, the CDR3 is TGTGCCAGCAGTGACGGACACCGCACAGATACGCAGTATTTT. This encodes CASSDGHRTDTQYF.

This clone was counted only a few times. This chain links TRBV18 with TRBJ2-2; a possible D gene is TRBD1 (5 bases). The V gene's germline CDR1 is KGHSH and CDR2 LQKENI. The CDR3 totals 14 residues. Between the trimmed V and J ends, which lost 5 bases and 1 base, there was a span of 8 bases. The CDR3 coding sequence is TGTGCCAGCTCAGTGGACAAGAACACCGGGGAGCTGTTTTTT. This codes for CASSVDKNTGELFF.

The rearrangement links TRBV15 to TRBJ1-2; TRBD1 matches 8 bases. The CDR3 sequence is 16 residues long. Unmatched junction bases numbered 15, after V lost 4 bases and J lost 8 bases. The germline gives CDR1 LNHNV, CDR2 YYDKDF (reference sequence). Written as DNA, the CDR3 is TGTGCCACCAGCACCCTGACAGGGGCCGTGATACTGGGCTACACCTTC. Translated, it gives CATSTLTGAVILGYTF.

This chain joins TRBV4-3 and TRBJ2-5, with D hard to call. The tail of the sequence fits TRBJ2-7 better, so the J call may be wrong. The CDR3 contains 13 residues. CDR1 is LGHNA and CDR2 is YSLEER in the germline V gene. The CDR3 protein is CASSQDLPYEQYF. The CDR3 DNA follows: TGCGCCAGCAGCCAAGATCTTCCCTACGAGCAGTACTTC.

The rearrangement uses TRBV9 and TRBJ2-3, with a weak D call TRBD2 (7 bases). The CDR3 contains 15 residues. Germline V gene data show CDR1 as SGDLS and CDR2 as YYNGEE. Trimming pared 4 bases from V and 5 bases from J, leaving 17 bases between. The DNA of the CDR3 is TGTGCCAGCAGCTCCCTCCCGAGGGGGGGAGATACGCAGTATTTT. It translates to CASSSLPRGGDTQYF.

V usage is TRBV5-4 and J usage is TRBJ1-5, with D possibly matching TRBD1 (6 bases). Per the germline V gene, CDR1 is SGHNT and CDR2 is YYREEE (reference sequence). There are 15 residues in the CDR3. V shed 4 bases and J shed 5 bases, with 16 bases lying between them. The CDR3 region is CASSPNEQGDQPQHF. In DNA form, the CDR3 reads TGTGCCAGCAGCCCTAACGAACAGGGAGATCAGCCCCAGCATTTT.

The V gene is TRBV7-2, the J gene TRBJ2-7; 10 nucleotides line up with TRBD1. V lost 8 bases and J lost 0; bases outside the gene matches: 4. CDR3 length: 14 amino acids. In germline, CDR1 is SGHTA, CDR2 FQGNSA. This chain's CDR3 is CASGGTGVSYEQYF. The CDR3 coding sequence is TGTGCCAGCGGGGGGACAGGGGTCTCCTACGAGCAGTACTTC.

The table lists this clone with a count of one. Other DNA sequences from this sample encode an identical CDR3 as well. The chain joins TRBV18 to TRBJ2-1, with D possibly TRBD2 on 5 matching bases. The CDR3 extends over 14 amino acids. Germline V gene lookup returns CDR1 KGHSH and CDR2 LQKENI. V lost 1 base to trimming and J lost 5 bases, with 9 bases between them. CDR3 nucleotides: TGTGCCAGCTCACCACTCACTAGAAACAATGAGCAGTTCTTC. Protein: CASSPLTRNNEQFF.

The rearrangement uses TRBV14 and TRBJ2-3; D perhaps matches TRBD2 (6 bases). The V gene lost 2 bases and the J gene lost 3 bases, with 18 bases spanning the gap. Germline V gene data show CDR1 as SGHDN and CDR2 as FVKESK. CDR3 length equals 17 residues. The CDR3 loop is CASSQSRGAYRTDTQYF. CDR3 nucleotides: TGTGCCAGCAGCCAATCGCGGGGCGCGTATCGGACAGATACGCAGTATTTT.

V is TRBV18 and J is TRBJ1-2; TRBD1 matches at 11 bases. CDR1 and CDR2 (germline): KGHSH, LQKENI. This CDR3 comprises 17 residues. After removal of 3 bases from V and 8 bases from J, the junction contained 14 bases not matched to a gene. In DNA, the CDR3 is TGTGCCAGCTCACCGCGCGGACAGGGGGCGCAGGACGGCGGCTACACCTTC. It yields the protein CASSPRGQGAQDGGYTF.

The V call is TRBV6-6, the J call TRBJ1-2, with TRBD1 matching 7 bases. The length of the CDR3 is 12 residues. Trimming cost V 11 bases and J 2 bases; bases outside gene matches: 5. In germline, CDR1 is MNHNY, CDR2 SVGAGI (reference sequence). CDR3 nucleotide sequence: TGTGCCGGTACAGGGGCGAACTATGGCTACACCTTC. Encoded protein: CAGTGANYGYTF.

The sample holds one count of this clone. The chain recombines TRBV27 with TRBJ1-6; D is unresolved. The CDR3 runs to 13 residues. Germline CDR1 MNHEY, CDR2 SMNVEV (reference sequence). Trimming left V 4 bases short and J 9 bases short, with 10 bases between. The CDR3 loop is CASSYFQPSPLHF. In DNA, the CDR3 is TGTGCCAGCAGTTATTTCCAACCTTCACCCCTCCACTTT.

The chain combines TRBV9 with TRBJ2-5; 12 bases are shared with TRBD2. With V trimmed by 2 bases and J by 5 bases, 10 bases remained unmatched. The CDR3 length is 17 residues. The germline V gene encodes CDR1 SGDLS and CDR2 YYNGEE. The CDR3 loop reads CASSVRPSGRGRETQYF. CDR3 in DNA: TGTGCCAGCAGCGTCCGACCTAGCGGGAGGGGTCGGGAGACCCAGTACTTC.

The gene calls are TRBV5-1 and TRBJ2-7; maybe TRBD1 (5 bases). Germline loops: CDR1 SGHRS, CDR2 YFSETQ. V was pared by 4 bases and J by 6 bases, with 20 bases between. The CDR3 extends over 15 amino acids. In nucleotides, the CDR3 is TGCGCCAGCAGCCCGGATGGGCAGGGAACGGGCGAGCAGTACTTC. This encodes CASSPDGQGTGEQYF.

The CDR3 spells CASSPVLGTSGKKNNEQFF. The CDR3 DNA is TGTGCCAGCAGCCCCGTGTTGGGGACTAGCGGGAAAAAGAACAATGAGCAGTTCTTC. This chain uses TRBV4-2 with TRBJ2-1; TRBD2 matches 13 bases. V gave up 4 bases and J gave up 5 bases; unmatched junction bases: 14. The length of the CDR3 is 19 residues. Germline values: CDR1 LGHNA, CDR2 YNFKEQ.